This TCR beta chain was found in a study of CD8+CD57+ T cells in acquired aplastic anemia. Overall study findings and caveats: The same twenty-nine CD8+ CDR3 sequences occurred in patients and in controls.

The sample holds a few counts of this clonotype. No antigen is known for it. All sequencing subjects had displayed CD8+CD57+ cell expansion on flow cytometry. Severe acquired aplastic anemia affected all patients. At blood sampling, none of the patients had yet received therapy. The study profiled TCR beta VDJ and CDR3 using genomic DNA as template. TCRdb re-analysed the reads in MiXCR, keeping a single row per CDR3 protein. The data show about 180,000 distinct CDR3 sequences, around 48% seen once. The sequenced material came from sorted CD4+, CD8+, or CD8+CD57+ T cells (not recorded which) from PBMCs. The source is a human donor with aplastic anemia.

The CDR3 protein is CASSPGQGIAGELFF. The CDR3 DNA is TGTGCCAGCAGTCCCGGACAGGGGATCGCCGGGGAGCTGTTTTTT. The chain joins TRBV27 to TRBJ2-2; TRBD1 matches at 9 bases. This CDR3 has 15 residues. V gave up 5 bases and J gave up 6 bases; unmatched junction bases: 7. CDR1 MNHEY and CDR2 SMNVEV come from the germline V gene (reference sequence).